This TCR beta chain stems from a study of blood T cell repertoires in COVID-19. Looked up from germline, CDR1 is SGHNT and CDR2 is YYREEE (reference sequence). This CDR3 comprises 15 residues. Trimming pared 4 bases from V and 2 bases from J, leaving 12 bases between. Sequencing was performed with immunoSEQ multiplex PCR; in TCRdb, only in-frame clones are kept and a portion is missing. This sample has about 270,000 clones, with 89% found just once. This clonotype was sampled from a woman aged 55 to 70 who had recovered from COVID-19. V gene TRBV5-4 combines with J gene TRBJ1-4, with D possibly being TRBD1 (6 bases). The sequencing input was PBMCs or T cells enriched from blood (not recorded which). CDR3 in DNA: TGTGCCAGCAGCGCCGGGACACCGACTAATGAAAAACTGTTTTTT. Translation: CASSAGTPTNEKLFF.